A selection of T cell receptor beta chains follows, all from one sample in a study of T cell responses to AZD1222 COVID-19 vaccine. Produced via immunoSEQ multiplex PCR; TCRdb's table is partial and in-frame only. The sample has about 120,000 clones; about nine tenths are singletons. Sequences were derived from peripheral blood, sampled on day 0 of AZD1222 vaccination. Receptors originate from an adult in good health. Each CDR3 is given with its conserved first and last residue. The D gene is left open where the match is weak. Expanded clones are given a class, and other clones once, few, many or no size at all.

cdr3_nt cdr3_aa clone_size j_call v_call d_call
TGTGCCACGTCCGGGACAGGAGTCTATGGCTACACCTTC CATSGTGVYGYTF . TRBJ1-2 TRBV19 TRBD1
TGCGCCAGCGCCCCTTTCGGGGGGGTCTACGAGCAGTACTTC CASAPFGGVYEQYF . TRBJ2-7 TRBV5-1 TRBD2
TGTGCCAGCAGTTTCGGACTAGCGGGAATCAATGAGCAGTTCTTC CASSFGLAGINEQFF few TRBJ2-1 TRBV6-5 TRBD2
TGTGCCAGCAGTTATTCGTGGACCCTCCACCCACGGGAGCAGTACTTC CASSYSWTLHPREQYF . TRBJ2-7 TRBV6-5 .
TGTGCCATCAGTGACTCGGGACAGGGGGCGTATACGCAGTATTTT CAISDSGQGAYTQYF . TRBJ2-3 TRBV10-3 TRBD1
TGTGCCAGTAGTACGACAGGGGAGGGGCCCCAGCATTTT CASSTTGEGPQHF . TRBJ1-5 TRBV19 TRBD1
TGTGCCAGCAGCTTGTACGGAGATACGCAGTATTTT CASSLYGDTQYF . TRBJ2-3 TRBV7-2 .
TGTGCCAGCAGTGTGGGAATGAACACTGAAGCTTTCTTT CASSVGMNTEAFF . TRBJ1-1 TRBV12-3/TRBV12-4 .
TGTGCCAGCTCACCCGACCAGAACACTGAAGCTTTCTTT CASSPDQNTEAFF . TRBJ1-1 TRBV18 .
TGTGCCAGCAGCCGAGGACAGGAGTACTCACCCCTCCACTTT CASSRGQEYSPLHF . TRBJ1-6 TRBV6-1 TRBD1
TGTGCCAGCAGTTCAATTAAACATCAGCCCCAGCATTTT CASSSIKHQPQHF . TRBJ1-5 TRBV6-5 .
TGTGCCATCAGGGACTCTGGAAACACCATATATTTT CAIRDSGNTIYF . TRBJ1-3 TRBV10-3 .
TGTGCCAGCAGCTCGTTAGGGAACACTGAAGCTTTCTTT CASSSLGNTEAFF . TRBJ1-1 TRBV11-1 .
TGCAGTGCTAGATCGAGACACGAGCAGTACTTC CSARSRHEQYF . TRBJ2-7 TRBV20-1 .
TGTGCCAGCAGCCAAACGCACCGGGAATACAATGAGCAGTTCTTC CASSQTHREYNEQFF few TRBJ2-1 TRBV3-1/TRBV3-2 .
TGTGCCAGCAGCCGCGAGCGGGGCCCCAAAAACATTCAGTACTTC CASSRERGPKNIQYF . TRBJ2-4 TRBV2 TRBD2
TGCGCCAGCAGCCATCCAGGTTTGGGGAGGTCCCTTATTCGGGGAACTAATGAAAAACTGTTTTTT CASSHPGLGRSLIRGTNEKLFF . TRBJ1-4 TRBV4-1 .
TGTGCCAGCAGCCTCGCATGGAGCTCCTACGAGCAGTACTTC CASSLAWSSYEQYF . TRBJ2-7 TRBV3-1/TRBV3-2 .
TGTGCTAGTGGTTCCCAGGGGTACACTGAAGCTTTCTTT CASGSQGYTEAFF . TRBJ1-1 TRBV12-5 .
TGTGCCAGCAGCCAAGGGGAATGGACGGGCCGCCGGAATTTT CASSQGEWTGRRNF . TRBJ1-3 TRBV3-1/TRBV3-2 .
TGTGCCAGCAGCTGGGGGGGAAGGGATAGCAATCAGCCCCAGCATTTT CASSWGGRDSNQPQHF . TRBJ1-5 TRBV5-6 .
TGTGCCAGCAGCCCCGCCGGGACCTATGGCTACACCTTC CASSPAGTYGYTF . TRBJ1-2 TRBV9 .
TGTGCCAGTAGCCGTAGCGGACAAATACAAGAGACCCAGTACTTC CASSRSGQIQETQYF once TRBJ2-5 TRBV3-1/TRBV3-2 .
TGTGCCAGTAGACAACTATCCGGACAATACTATGGCTACACCTTC CASRQLSGQYYGYTF . TRBJ1-2 TRBV19 .
TGTGCCAGCAGACCCACAGGGGCAGATACGCAGTATTTT CASRPTGADTQYF . TRBJ2-3 TRBV7-9 TRBD1
TGTGCCAGCAGCTTAGTGGCGGGGTCTAATGAAAAACTGTTTTTT CASSLVAGSNEKLFF few TRBJ1-4 TRBV7-9 .
TGTGCCAGCAGTTTATCAGGAAACACCATATATTTT CASSLSGNTIYF . TRBJ1-3 TRBV28 .
TGTTCACACTCCGGGGCCCCAGATACGCAGTATTTT CSHSGAPDTQYF once TRBJ2-3 TRBV2 .
TGTGCCAGCTCACCAACCGTCGGTAGGGAAACTAACTATGGCTACACCTTC CASSPTVGRETNYGYTF . TRBJ1-2 TRBV18 .
TGTGCCAGCAGGCAAAACGGACCATACGAGCAGTACTTC CASRQNGPYEQYF . TRBJ2-7 TRBV6-5 .
TGTGCCAGCAGCTTCGAGAGGAACACTGAAGCTTTCTTT CASSFERNTEAFF . TRBJ1-1 TRBV7-2 .
TGTGCCTGGAGTGTATTGACACCTAACACTGAAGCTTTCTTT CAWSVLTPNTEAFF . TRBJ1-1 TRBV30 .
TGTGCCAGCAGTTTGGGACAGGGGGGTTCGTCCTACGAGCAGTACTTC CASSLGQGGSSYEQYF . TRBJ2-7 TRBV6-5 TRBD1
TGCGCCAGCAGCTCGGACAGCGATTCCTACGAGCAGTACTTC CASSSDSDSYEQYF few TRBJ2-7 TRBV5-1 .
TGTGCCATCAGGGACAGGGACACTGAAGCTTTCTTT CAIRDRDTEAFF . TRBJ1-1 TRBV10-3 TRBD1
TGTGCCAGCAGCGCTGGAGTGGACCTTGAGACCCAGTACTTC CASSAGVDLETQYF . TRBJ2-5 TRBV5-4 .
TGTGCCATCAGCGGAGTGGGGGGGGCCTTTGATCCCCTCCACTTT CAISGVGGAFDPLHF . TRBJ1-6 TRBV10-3 .
TGTGCCAGCAGGAGGGAACGAGATGAAGCTTTCTTT CASRRERDEAFF . TRBJ1-1 TRBV6-5 .
TGCAGTGTAGGGGGAAATACTGAAGCTTTCTTT CSVGGNTEAFF few TRBJ1-1 TRBV20-1 .
TGTGCCAGCAGCTTAGGTTCTTCCAGCTACAAGAGCTCCTACGAGCAGTACTTC CASSLGSSSYKSSYEQYF . TRBJ2-7 TRBV7-8 .
TGCGCCAGCAGCTTGGAATTCTCAGGGCTGACTGGCTACACCTTC CASSLEFSGLTGYTF . TRBJ1-2 TRBV5-1 .
TGTGCCAGCAGTTTGGGTGCCCAGGGTGAAGCTTTCTTT CASSLGAQGEAFF . TRBJ1-1 TRBV12-3/TRBV12-4 .
TGTGCCGTGGGAAATAGCAATCAGCCCCAGCATTTT CAVGNSNQPQHF . TRBJ1-5 TRBV11-3 .
TGTGCCAGCAGCTTAGGGGCAGCCCAAAAAAACATTCAGTACTTC CASSLGAAQKNIQYF . TRBJ2-4 TRBV7-8 .
TGTGCCAGCAGCTCCGCCACTAGCTACCTCACTGAAGCTTTCTTT CASSSATSYLTEAFF few TRBJ1-1 TRBV7-9 .
TGTGCCAGCTCAGTGACAGGGGGCTACGAGCAGTACTTC CASSVTGGYEQYF . TRBJ2-7 TRBV18 TRBD1
TGTGCCAGCAGCTTAGGAACAAACCGGAATGAGCAGTTCTTC CASSLGTNRNEQFF . TRBJ2-1 TRBV11-3 .
TGTGCCAGCAGTTCTGGGAACACCGGGGAGCTGTTTTTT CASSSGNTGELFF . TRBJ2-2 TRBV6-2/TRBV6-3 .
TGTGCCAGCACCATACGGACAGGGAACACCGGGGAGCTGTTTTTT CASTIRTGNTGELFF . TRBJ2-2 TRBV27 TRBD1
TGTGCCAGCAGCCAAGGGGCGGACGGCCTTTATTCACCCCTCCACTTT CASSQGADGLYSPLHF . TRBJ1-6 TRBV5-4 .
TGCGCCAGCAGCTTTTGGGGACAGGGGGCGATGGTGGATTCACCCCTCCACTTT CASSFWGQGAMVDSPLHF once TRBJ1-6 TRBV5-1 TRBD1
TGTGCCAGCAAGACCACAGGAGGGAATTCACCCCTCCACTTT CASKTTGGNSPLHF once TRBJ1-6 TRBV27 .
TGTGCCATCAGTCCCTACAGGGACAGCAATCAGCCCCAGCATTTT CAISPYRDSNQPQHF . TRBJ1-5 TRBV10-3 .
TGTGCCAGCAGCCCTAGACTGATAAGCTCCTACGAGCAGTACTTC CASSPRLISSYEQYF . TRBJ2-7 TRBV7-2 .